The clone carrying this T cell receptor beta chain was counted between two and nine times. Its antigen is not known. Trimming at V came to 4 bases and at J to 5 bases, leaving 6 bases not matched to a gene. CDR1 is SGHRS and CDR2 is YFSETQ in the germline V gene. This CDR3 has 14 amino acids. The record originates from a study of cytomegalovirus exposure and HLA in healthy donors. Study-wide findings and caveats: Some segments of the V type, notably TRBV6-2 and TRBV6-3, were excluded as indistinguishable. An analysis was carried out later, and it reportedly showed fewer N-insertions in an Asian-associated ancestry cluster than the approximately 700-donor mean. Cytomegalovirus association was listed for approximately 150 TCR beta chains. Rarity characterized most TCR sequences, yet some public TCRs appeared in many donors.

13 Jbeta primers and 60 Vbeta primers were used for the PCR. Profiled with immunoSEQ multiplex PCR; TCRdb holds only in-frame clones, not every one. The sample shows about 200,000 clones, roughly four fifths of them seen only once. Sequenced material: PBMCs. The rearrangement links TRBV5-1 to TRBJ2-5, with 9 bases lining up with TRBD2. The clonotype comes from a man aged 25 to 40 in good health and CMV-seronegative. DNA of the CDR3: TGCGCCAGCAGCAGAGGTAGCGGGAGTGAGACCCAGTACTTC. Translated, it gives CASSRGSGSETQYF.